This T cell receptor (beta chain) was sequenced during a study of T cell responses to AZD1222 COVID-19 vaccine. Assay used: immunoSEQ multiplex PCR; TCRdb lists only in-frame clones, some missing. The top ten hold approximately 18% of the sample, which has 90,000 to 150,000 clones, approximately 86% seen once. The CDR3 runs to 13 residues. Trimming removed 4 bases at V and 3 bases at J, with 10 bases between. The germline CDR1 and CDR2 sequences are SGHDN and FVKESK. Study conclusions and caveats: Spike-spanning, vaccine-associated CD4 TCRs were dominant at 160-218 and 743-854. Increases in Spike-specific TCR breadth and depth were seen after two AZD1222 doses. Clonal diversity may have been underestimated, and the donors were mostly white British, with more females than males.

The count of this clone is one. Its antigen is unidentified. Both about-4-week and about-12-week second-dose recipients were combined. This sequence was found in an adult who received the AZD1222 COVID-19 vaccine. The chain couples TRBV14 to TRBJ2-7; D is uncertain. The sample in question was peripheral blood, obtained 28 days after the second AZD1222 dose. The CDR3 is CASSPHGFYEQYF. CDR3 DNA: TGTGCCAGCAGCCCCCACGGTTTCTACGAGCAGTACTTC.